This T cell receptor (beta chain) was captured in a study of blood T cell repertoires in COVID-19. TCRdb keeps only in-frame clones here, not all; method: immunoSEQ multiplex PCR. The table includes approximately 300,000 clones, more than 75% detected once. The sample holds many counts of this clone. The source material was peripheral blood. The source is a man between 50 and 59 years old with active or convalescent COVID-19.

The DNA of the CDR3 is TGTGCCAGCAGCTCCTCTTTGCGGGAGCAGTACTTC. This translates into CASSSSLREQYF. The chain is built from TRBV7-9 and TRBJ2-7; D unresolved. Between the trimmed V and J ends, which lost 4 bases and 7 bases, there was a span of 11 bases. CDR3 length: 12 amino acids. Germline V gene lookup returns CDR1 SEHNR and CDR2 FQNEAQ (reference sequence).